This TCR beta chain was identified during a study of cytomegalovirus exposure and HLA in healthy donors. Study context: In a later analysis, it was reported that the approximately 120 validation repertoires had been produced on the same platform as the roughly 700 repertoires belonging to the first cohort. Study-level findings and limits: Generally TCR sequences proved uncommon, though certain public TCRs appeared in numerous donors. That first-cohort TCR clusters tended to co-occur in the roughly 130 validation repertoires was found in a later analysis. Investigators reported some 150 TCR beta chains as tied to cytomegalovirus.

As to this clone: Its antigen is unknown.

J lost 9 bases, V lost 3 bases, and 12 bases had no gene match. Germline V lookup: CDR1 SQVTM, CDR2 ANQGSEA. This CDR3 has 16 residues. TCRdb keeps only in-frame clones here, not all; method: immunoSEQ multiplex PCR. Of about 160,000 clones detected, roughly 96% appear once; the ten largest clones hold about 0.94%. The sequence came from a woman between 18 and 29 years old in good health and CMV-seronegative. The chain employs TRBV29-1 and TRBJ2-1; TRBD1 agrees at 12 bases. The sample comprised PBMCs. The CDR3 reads CSVETLRDRGRIEQFF. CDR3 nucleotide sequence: TGCAGCGTTGAGACGCTTAGGGACAGGGGGCGCATTGAGCAGTTCTTC.